This T cell receptor (beta chain) was found in a study of T cells in Graves' hyperthyroidism and ophthalmopathy. What was amplified from RNA transcripts were TCR beta CDR3 regions. The TCR CDR3 was amplified in a first-round RT-PCR using the HTBI primer set. TCRdb re-analysed the multiplex PCR reads in MiXCR, keeping a single row per CDR3 protein. The sample lists around 34,000 distinct CDR3 sequences, about 53% occurring once. By sample fraction, this clonotype is medium-sized. This CDR3 has 12 amino acids. Trimming left V 5 bases short and J 2 bases short, with 10 bases between. Germline values: CDR1 SQVTM, CDR2 ANQGSEA.

The sequenced sample consisted of blood. This TCR was sampled from a woman aged 40-49 years with Graves' ophthalmopathy. The chain recombines TRBV29-1 with TRBJ2-7; D gene uncertain. The chain's CDR3 is CSVLGSAYEQYF. DNA for the CDR3: TGCAGCGTTTTGGGTAGTGCCTACGAGCAGTACTTC.